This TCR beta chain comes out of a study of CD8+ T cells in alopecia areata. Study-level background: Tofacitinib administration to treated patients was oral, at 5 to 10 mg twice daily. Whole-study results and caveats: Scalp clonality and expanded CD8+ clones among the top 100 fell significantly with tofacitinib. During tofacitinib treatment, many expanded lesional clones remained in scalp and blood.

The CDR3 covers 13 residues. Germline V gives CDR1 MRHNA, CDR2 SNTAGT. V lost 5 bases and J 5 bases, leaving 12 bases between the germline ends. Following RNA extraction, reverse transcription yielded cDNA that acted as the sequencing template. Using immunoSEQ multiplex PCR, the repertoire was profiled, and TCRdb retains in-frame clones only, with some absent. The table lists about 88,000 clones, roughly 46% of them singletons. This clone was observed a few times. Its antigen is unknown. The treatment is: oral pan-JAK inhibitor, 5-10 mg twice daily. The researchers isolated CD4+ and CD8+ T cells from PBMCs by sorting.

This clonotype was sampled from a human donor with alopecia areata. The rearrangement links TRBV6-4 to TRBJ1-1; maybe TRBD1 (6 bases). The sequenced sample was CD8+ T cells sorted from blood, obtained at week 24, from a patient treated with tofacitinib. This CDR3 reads CASSRGSGTEAFF. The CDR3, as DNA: TGTGCCAGCAGTAGGGGGAGTGGGACTGAAGCTTTCTTT.